These 13 T cell receptor beta chains share one sample of origin, sequenced in a study of neoadjuvant nivolumab and ipilimumab in lung cancer. Clones were read by immunoSEQ multiplex PCR, and TCRdb kept only the in-frame ones, dropping some. The data show some 29,000 clones, 75% to 85% seen once. Here the sequenced sample was tumor tissue, taken after neoadjuvant nivolumab, alone or with ipilimumab, at or shortly before surgery. The receptor set was obtained from an adult with non-small cell lung cancer.

This clone has a single count. The V gene is TRBV19, the J gene TRBJ1-4, with a possible D match to TRBD1 (6 bases). The germline V and J ends were trimmed by 5 bases and 6 bases, with 22 bases remaining between them. CDR3 size: 17 residues. Germline V gene lookup returns CDR1 LNHDA and CDR2 SQIVND (reference sequence). The CDR3 sequence: CASSRGFSGALHEKLFF. In DNA form, the CDR3 reads TGTGCCAGTAGTCGGGGGTTCTCAGGGGCCCTTCATGAAAAACTGTTTTTT.

This rearrangement joins TRBV11-1 to TRBJ1-1; D unclear. In germline, CDR1 is SGHAT, CDR2 FQDESV (reference sequence). This CDR3 has 16 amino acids. The V and J ends lost 5 bases and 1 base respectively, with 17 bases between them. The CDR3 bases are TGTGCCAGCAGCCCCCGCACAACCTTAGGGAACACTGAAGCTTTCTTT. Encoded protein: CASSPRTTLGNTEAFF.

CDR3 DNA sequence: TGTGCCAGCAGCGATGCGGGGTACTATGGCTACACCTTC. Residues: CASSDAGYYGYTF. The chain has TRBV9 and TRBJ1-2; D remains unclear. The V end lost 3 bases, the J end lost 3 bases, and 9 bases lay between the germline ends. This CDR3 has 13 residues. Germline loops: CDR1 SGDLS, CDR2 YYNGEE.

V and J are TRBV14 and TRBJ2-3; D gene unclear. The germline V gene encodes CDR1 SGHDN and CDR2 FVKESK. The CDR3 length is 12 residues. The V end was cut by 7 bases, the J end by 4 bases, with 9 bases between. The CDR3 loop reads CASTRLADTQYF. CDR3 nucleotide sequence: TGTGCCAGCACTCGACTCGCAGATACGCAGTATTTT.

The chain links TRBV6-5 to TRBJ2-3, with unresolved D. The V and J ends lost 6 bases and 3 bases respectively, with 10 bases between them. This CDR3 has 13 amino acids. Germline V gene data show CDR1 as MNHEY and CDR2 as SVGAGI. CDR3 protein: CASRKLKTDTQYF. For the CDR3, the DNA is TGTGCCAGCAGGAAGCTCAAAACAGATACGCAGTATTTT.

A single count supports this clone. CDR3 nucleotide sequence: TGTGCCAGCAGTCCATGGGACGACTTCTCCTACGAGCAGTACTTC. Its translation is CASSPWDDFSYEQYF. V usage is TRBV7-9 and J usage is TRBJ2-7, with D possibly being TRBD1 or TRBD2 (5 bases each). V lost 6 bases and J lost 0, with 15 bases in between. This CDR3 has 15 residues. Germline V CDR1 and CDR2: SEHNR, FQNEAQ (reference sequence).

The sample holds one count of this clone. The rearrangement links TRBV7-8 to TRBJ2-7; possibly TRBD1 or TRBD2 for D (7 bases each). CDR1 and CDR2 (germline): SGHVS, FQNEAQ. Trimming removed 5 bases at V and 1 base at J, with 12 bases between. The CDR3 has 14 amino acids. The CDR3, as DNA: TGTGCCAGCAGCCCCAGGGGGGGATCCTACGAGCAGTACTTC. Translation: CASSPRGGSYEQYF.

The chain combines TRBV18 with TRBJ2-3; D might be TRBD1 (5 bases). From germline, CDR1 is KGHSH and CDR2 LQKENI. Trimming took off 4 bases at V and 4 bases at J, with 9 bases between the two ends. CDR3 length: 13 amino acids. This CDR3 reads CASSQGPSDTQYF. The CDR3 DNA sequence: TGTGCCAGCTCACAGGGGCCCTCAGATACGCAGTATTTT. Filled out from reference TRBV18 and TRBJ2-3, the complete variable domain reads NAGVMQNPRHLVRRRGQEARLRCSPMKGHSHVYWYRQLPEEGLKFMVYLQKENIIDESGMPKERFSAEFPKEGPSILRIQQVVRGDSAAYFCASSQGPSDTQYFGPGTRLTVL.

This clone qualifies as medium-sized. The CDR3: CASSYRATHTEAFF. In DNA form, the CDR3 reads TGTGCCAGCAGTTATAGGGCGACCCACACTGAAGCTTTCTTT. The genes are TRBV6-5 and TRBJ1-1; D is unclear. Germline loops: CDR1 MNHEY, CDR2 SVGAGI. This CDR3 spans 14 amino acids. The V end was cut by 3 bases, the J end by 3 bases, with 11 bases between.

For the CDR3, the DNA is TGCAGCGTTTGGGGAGAGACTGAAGCTTTCTTT. This translates into CSVWGETEAFF. The gene calls are TRBV29-1 and TRBJ1-1, with D unclear. The CDR3 is 11 amino acids. V lost 5 bases, J lost 5 bases, and 9 bases lay in between. The germline V gene encodes CDR1 SQVTM and CDR2 ANQGSEA.

This clone counts as medium-sized. The chain uses TRBV7-8 and TRBJ2-7; 7 bases are shared with TRBD1. This CDR3 is built from 15 residues. The J segment lost 2 bases and the V segment lost 5 bases, leaving 9 bases of the junction unmatched. Per germline, CDR1 SGHVS and CDR2 FQNEAQ. Here the CDR3 reads CASSAPPGQTYEQYF. The CDR3 DNA sequence: TGTGCCAGCAGCGCACCACCGGGACAGACCTACGAGCAGTACTTC.

V usage is TRBV6-5 and J usage is TRBJ2-3; 7 bases agree with TRBD1. Germline-derived CDR1 and CDR2 are MNHEY and SVGAGI. This CDR3 is built from 16 residues. V was clipped by 3 bases and J by 0 bases; unmatched bases: 6. The CDR3 here is CASSYHRGLSTDTQYF. DNA of the CDR3: TGTGCCAGCAGTTATCACAGGGGTTTGAGCACAGATACGCAGTATTTT.

The rearrangement links TRBV30 to TRBJ2-7, with a tentative D call TRBD2 (7 bases). There are 15 residues in the CDR3. V was clipped by 3 bases and J by 2 bases, with 17 bases between them. CDR1 and CDR2 (germline): GTSNPN, SVGIG (reference sequence). Written as DNA, the CDR3 is TGTGCCTGGAGGTCCCCCGGGGGGCTCCCCTACGAGCAGTACTTC. Translating gives CAWRSPGGLPYEQYF.